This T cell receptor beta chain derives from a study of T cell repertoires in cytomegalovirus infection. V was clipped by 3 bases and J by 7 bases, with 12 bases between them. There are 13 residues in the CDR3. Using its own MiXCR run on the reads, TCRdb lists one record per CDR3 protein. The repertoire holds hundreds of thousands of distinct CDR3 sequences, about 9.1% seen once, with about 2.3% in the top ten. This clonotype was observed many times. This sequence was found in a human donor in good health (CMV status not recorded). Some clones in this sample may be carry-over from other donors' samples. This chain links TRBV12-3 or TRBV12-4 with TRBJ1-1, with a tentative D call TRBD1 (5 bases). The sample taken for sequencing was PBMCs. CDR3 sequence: CASSFSGLVEAFF. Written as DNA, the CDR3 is TGTGCCAGCAGTTTTTCGGGACTGGTTGAAGCTTTCTTT.